This TCR beta chain was observed in a study of cytomegalovirus exposure and HLA in healthy donors. Study findings and constraints: In an earlier analysis, in some 500 donors, most V segments appeared productive either ~87% or ~30% of the time.

CDR1 MDHEN and CDR2 SYDVKM come from the germline V gene. The CDR3 contains 11 residues. V gave up 8 bases and J gave up 6 bases, with 9 bases separating them. 60 Vbeta and 13 Jbeta primers were used in PCR. Profiling relied on immunoSEQ multiplex PCR, and the TCRdb table lists in-frame clones only, not all of them. Of approximately 79,000 clones listed, roughly 79% are singletons. In this sample, this clone turned up once. Its antigen is unknown. Unrecorded immune exposure was likely among donors, who were nominally healthy when sampled. The clonotype comes from a man aged 40-55 years in good health and CMV-seronegative. V and J are TRBV28 and TRBJ2-3; D might be TRBD1 (6 bases). Sequences were obtained from PBMCs. In DNA, the CDR3 is TGTGCCAGCCGGCAGGGGGATACGCAGTATTTT. Residues: CASRQGDTQYF. The complete variable domain, with remaining parts taken from reference TRBV28 and TRBJ2-3, reads DVKVTQSSRYLVKRTGEKVFLECVQDMDHENMFWYRQDPGLGLRLIYFSYDVKMKEKGDIPEGYSVSREKKERFSLILESASTNQTSMYLCASRQGDTQYFGPGTRLTVL.